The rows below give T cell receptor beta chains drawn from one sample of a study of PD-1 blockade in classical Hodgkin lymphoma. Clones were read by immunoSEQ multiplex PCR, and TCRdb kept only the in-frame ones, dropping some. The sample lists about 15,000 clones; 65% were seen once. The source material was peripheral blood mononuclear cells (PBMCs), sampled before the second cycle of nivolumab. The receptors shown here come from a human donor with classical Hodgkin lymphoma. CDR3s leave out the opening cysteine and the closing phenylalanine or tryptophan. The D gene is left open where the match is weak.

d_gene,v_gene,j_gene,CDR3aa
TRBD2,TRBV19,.,ASSRGASGDYEQY
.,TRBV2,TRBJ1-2,ASSQPEGALGGYT
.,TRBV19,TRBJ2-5,ASSIGRGQETQY
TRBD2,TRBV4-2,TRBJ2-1,ASSQDGLAVYNEQF
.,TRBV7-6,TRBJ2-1,ASSLEAGSEQF
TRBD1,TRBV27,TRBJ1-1,ASSLLTGGNTEAF
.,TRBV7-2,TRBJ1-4,ASSLAFGGREKLF
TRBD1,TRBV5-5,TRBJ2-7,ASSDGTGGSYEQY
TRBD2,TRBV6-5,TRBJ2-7,ASSYGSREPLYEQY
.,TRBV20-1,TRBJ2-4,SAPDRNIQY
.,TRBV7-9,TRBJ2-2,ASSPILPNTGELF
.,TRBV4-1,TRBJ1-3,ASSHPRASGNTIY
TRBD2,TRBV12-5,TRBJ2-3,ASGTTSGSGRDTQY
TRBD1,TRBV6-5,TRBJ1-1,ASSYRGIAF
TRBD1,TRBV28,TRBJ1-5,ASNLITGVMAPQH
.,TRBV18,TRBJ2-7,ASSLGTSGEQY
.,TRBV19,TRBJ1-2,ASSIGTNYGYT
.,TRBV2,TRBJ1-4,ASRDRTGNEKLF
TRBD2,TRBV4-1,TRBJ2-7,ASSQELAGVTYEQY
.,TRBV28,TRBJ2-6,ASSSRIVGGGVLT
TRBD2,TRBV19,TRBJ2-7,ASSITSGNEQY
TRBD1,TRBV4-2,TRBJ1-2,ASSRQDREDYGYT
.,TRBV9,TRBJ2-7,ASSVGGEDYEQY